Below are 19 T cell receptor beta chains sequenced from a single sample in a study of T cell changes during pregnancy in multiple sclerosis. Libraries were prepared by immunoSEQ multiplex PCR; TCRdb keeps only in-frame clonotypes and omits some of them. Of more than 55,000 clones in the sample, about 92% were seen once. Sequencing was performed on peripheral blood, taken in the third trimester of pregnancy. The receptor set was obtained from a female donor in good health, enrolled as a control in a pregnancy study.

This chain uses TRBV27 with TRBJ1-3, with unresolved D. Trimming removed 5 bases at V and 3 bases at J, with 14 bases between. The CDR3 is 15 residues long. Germline V gene data show CDR1 as MNHEY and CDR2 as SMNVEV (reference sequence). DNA for the CDR3: TGTGCCAGCAGTCCTCGACCGGGAATTGGAAACACCATATATTTT. Its protein is CASSPRPGIGNTIYF.

V and J are TRBV5-1 and TRBJ2-5; TRBD2 matches at 8 bases. This CDR3 has 14 residues. V was pared by 5 bases and J by 8 bases, with 11 bases of the junction left unmatched. The germline gives CDR1 SGHRS, CDR2 YFSETQ. In DNA, the CDR3 is TGCGCCAGCAGTGATGGGACTAGGGGGGTAACCCAGTACTTC. Encoded protein: CASSDGTRGVTQYF. The complete variable domain, with remaining parts taken from reference TRBV5-1 and TRBJ2-5, reads KAGVTQTPRYLIKTRGQQVTLSCSPISGHRSVSWYQQTPGQGLQFLFEYFSETQRNKGNFPGRFSGRQFSNSRSEMNVSTLELGDSALYLCASSDGTRGVTQYFGPGTRLLVL.

This clone appeared once. The gene calls are TRBV10-1 and TRBJ2-1, with TRBD1 identical over 9 bases. The junction had 8 bases not matched to a gene; V was cut back by 5 bases and J by 6 bases. Germline V gene sequence: CDR1 WNHNN, CDR2 SYGVQD (reference sequence). The CDR3 covers 15 residues. The CDR3 is CASSRPGTGINEQFF. The DNA for the CDR3 is TGCGCCAGCAGTCGTCCCGGGACAGGGATCAATGAGCAGTTCTTC.

The V call is TRBV6-5, the J call TRBJ2-3; 7 bases line up with TRBD1. V lost 6 bases and J lost 9; bases outside the gene matches: 6. Germline-derived CDR1 and CDR2 are MNHEY and SVGAGI. This CDR3 comprises 12 residues. CDR3 sequence reads: CASSSQGTTQYF. In nucleotides, the CDR3 is TGTGCCAGCAGCTCACAGGGGACGACGCAGTATTTT.

This chain uses TRBV19 with TRBJ1-4, with D tentatively TRBD1 (6 bases). This CDR3 is built from 14 residues. Trimming took off 4 bases at V and 8 bases at J, with 14 bases between the two ends. Germline V gives CDR1 LNHDA, CDR2 SQIVND (reference sequence). CDR3 protein: CASSRTGISEKLFF. DNA of the CDR3: TGTGCCAGTAGTAGAACAGGGATTAGCGAAAAACTGTTTTTT.

The rearrangement uses TRBV7-2 and TRBJ2-3, with 9 bases aligning to TRBD2. V shed 3 bases and J 4 bases; nucleotides not matched to a gene: 8. The CDR3 length is 16 residues. Germline CDR1 is SGHTA and CDR2 is FQGNSA. CDR3 sequence reads: CASSFNKVAGADTQYF. In DNA form, the CDR3 reads TGTGCCAGCAGCTTTAATAAGGTAGCGGGAGCAGATACGCAGTATTTT.

In its sample, this clone was seen once. The chain's CDR3 is CASSLSLAEQYF. CDR3 nucleotide sequence: TGTGCCAGCAGCCTCTCACTAGCGGAGCAGTATTTT. The chain is built from TRBV28 and TRBJ2-3; 8 positions match TRBD2. Germline V gene lookup returns CDR1 MDHEN and CDR2 SYDVKM. The CDR3 contains 12 residues. V shed 6 bases, J shed 11 bases, and the junction held 7 bases outside the gene matches.

The chain recombines TRBV19 with TRBJ2-3; 12 nucleotides line up with TRBD2. Looked up from germline, CDR1 is LNHDA and CDR2 is SQIVND (reference sequence). V trimming: 6 bases; J trimming: 0 bases; junction bases outside the gene matches: 7. The CDR3 loop spans 17 amino acids. The DNA of the CDR3 is TGTGCCAGTAGGGCTACCGGGACTAGCGGGAGCACAGATACGCAGTATTTT. It specifies CASRATGTSGSTDTQYF.

This clone was detected only once. The chain recombines TRBV10-3 with TRBJ2-3; D ambiguous. The V and J ends lost 10 bases and 3 bases respectively, with 8 bases between them. Germline V gene data show CDR1 as ENHRY and CDR2 as SYGVKD. This CDR3 contains 11 residues. The CDR3 sequence is CATTSTDTQYF. CDR3 nucleotides: TGTGCCACGACTTCGACAGATACGCAGTATTTT.

The V call is TRBV19, the J call TRBJ1-1; 7 nucleotides agree with TRBD1. V lost 3 bases to trimming and J lost 6 bases; unmatched junction nucleotides: 4. The CDR3 runs to 13 residues. Germline CDR1 LNHDA, CDR2 SQIVND (reference sequence). In DNA form, the CDR3 reads TGTGCCAGTAGTATGGCTACAGGGGCTGAAGCTTTCTTT. Protein: CASSMATGAEAFF.

This clone is labeled medium-sized. This chain joins TRBV7-2 and TRBJ1-1, with TRBD1 as a possible D gene (5 bases). This CDR3 is 14 amino acids long. Germline V gives CDR1 SGHTA, CDR2 FQGNSA. V was pared by 5 bases and J by 3 bases, with 13 bases between. In DNA form, the CDR3 reads TGTGCCAGCAGCCAAACAGGATATGACACTGAAGCTTTCTTT. Protein: CASSQTGYDTEAFF.

The J gene is TRBJ1-3, the V gene TRBV28; maybe TRBD1 (6 bases). Trimming cost V 7 bases and J 4 bases, with 14 bases left between them. Per germline, CDR1 MDHEN and CDR2 SYDVKM. The CDR3 has 14 amino acids. CDR3 region: CASTLRGAGNTIYF. The CDR3 region has the DNA TGTGCCAGCACCTTACGGGGGGCCGGAAACACCATATATTTT.

The chain links TRBV27 to TRBJ1-1, with 10 positions matching TRBD1. This CDR3 has 13 residues. The V gene end was trimmed by 8 bases and the J gene end by 9 bases; junction bases not matched to a gene: 9. Germline loops: CDR1 MNHEY, CDR2 SMNVEV (reference sequence). The CDR3 loop is CASALRQGAQAFF. CDR3 nucleotides: TGTGCCAGCGCGTTACGACAGGGGGCGCAAGCTTTCTTT.

The chain recombines TRBV19 with TRBJ2-5, with TRBD1 as a possible D gene (6 bases). This CDR3 is 13 amino acids long. V lost 5 bases and J lost 4, with 11 bases in between. CDR1 and CDR2 from the germline V gene are LNHDA and SQIVND (reference sequence). CDR3 DNA: TGTGCCAGTAGTGACAGGAGAATAGAGACCCAGTACTTC. Protein sequence: CASSDRRIETQYF.

This rearrangement joins TRBV5-1 to TRBJ1-1, with a possible D match to TRBD1 (5 bases). V was trimmed by 5 bases and J by 3 bases, leaving 11 bases between them. The CDR3 has 13 amino acids. CDR1 and CDR2 from the germline V gene are SGHRS and YFSETQ. The CDR3 coding sequence is TGCGCCAGCAGGGCGGGGGTAGACACTGAAGCTTTCTTT. This translates into CASRAGVDTEAFF.

This chain links TRBV9 with TRBJ1-2, with 8 positions matching TRBD1. The CDR3 runs 14 residues. With 3 bases clipped from V and 8 bases from J, the junction kept 9 bases outside the gene matches. Germline V gene sequence: CDR1 SGDLS, CDR2 YYNGEE. The CDR3 region has the DNA TGTGCCAGCAGCGGGGTGACAGGGGCTGGAGGCTACACCTTC. The encoded protein is CASSGVTGAGGYTF.

This clone was counted only a few times. The chain has TRBV9 and TRBJ2-2; 10 nucleotides align to TRBD2. Germline V gives CDR1 SGDLS, CDR2 YYNGEE. The CDR3 sequence is 17 residues long. The V and J ends lost 3 bases and 2 bases, in that order; junction bases with no gene match: 7. The CDR3: CASSASKRGGNTGELFF. The DNA of the CDR3 is TGTGCCAGCAGCGCTTCAAAGCGGGGGGGCAACACCGGGGAGCTGTTTTTT. Full variable domain (remainder filled in from reference TRBV9 and TRBJ2-2): DSGVTQTPKHLITATGQRVTLRCSPRSGDLSVYWYQQSLDQGLQFLIQYYNGEERAKGNILERFSAQQFPDLHSELNLSSLELGDSALYFCASSASKRGGNTGELFFGEGSRLTVL.

The V call is TRBV6-5, the J call TRBJ1-3; the D gene is possibly TRBD1 (5 bases). In germline, CDR1 is MNHEY, CDR2 SVGAGI. The CDR3 loop spans 14 amino acids. Trimming shortened V by 4 bases and J by 0 bases, and 7 bases separated the two germline ends. The CDR3 region is CASSLTDSGNTIYF. CDR3 bases: TGTGCCAGCAGTTTGACAGACTCTGGAAACACCATATATTTT.

The chain uses TRBV7-9 and TRBJ2-7; D gene uncertain. From germline, CDR1 is SEHNR and CDR2 FQNEAQ (reference sequence). V was clipped by 4 bases and J by 3 bases, with 10 bases between them. The CDR3 covers 13 residues. In DNA form, the CDR3 reads TGTGCCAGCAGCTCAACTCCAGGCTACGAGCAGTACTTC. It specifies CASSSTPGYEQYF.